The 25 T cell receptor beta chains below were found in one sample sequenced in a study of T-cell reconstitution after alpha-beta-depleted transplantation in children. TCRbeta library construction was performed incorporating unique molecular identifiers. TCRdb re-called the PCR reads with MiXCR, one entry per CDR3 protein. The sample comprises some 200,000 distinct CDR3 sequences, around 9.9% of which are singletons, and under 30% rests with the top ten. The specimen was PBMCs, collected before TCRalphabeta/CD19-depleted stem cell transplant. These receptors all stem from a child younger than two with acute myeloid leukemia, due to receive a stem cell transplant.

This clonotype was found many times. The rearrangement uses TRBV27 and TRBJ1-6, with TRBD1 as a possible D gene (5 bases). V shed 2 bases and J shed 5 bases, with 13 bases lying between them. The CDR3 length is 16 residues. The V gene's germline CDR1 is MNHEY and CDR2 SMNVEV (reference sequence). CDR3 sequence (DNA): TGTGCCAGCAGTTTAAGGGGAGATTGGGATAATTCACCCCTCCACTTT. Translation gives CASSLRGDWDNSPLHF.

In this sample, this clonotype turned up many times. The chain uses TRBV6-2 or TRBV6-3 and TRBJ2-2; no firm D call. The V end was cut by 4 bases, the J end by 5 bases, with 11 bases between. Germline V CDR1 and CDR2: MNHEY, SVGEGT. CDR3 length: 14 residues. This chain's CDR3 is CASSWGSRTGELFF. CDR3 nucleotides: TGTGCCAGCAGTTGGGGAAGTCGGACCGGGGAGCTGTTTTTT.

This clonotype was seen many times. This chain links TRBV3-1 with TRBJ2-7; D is possibly TRBD1 (6 bases). Trimming took 1 base from V and 0 from J, leaving 13 bases between them. Germline V gives CDR1 LGHDT, CDR2 YNNKEL (reference sequence). The CDR3 runs to 16 residues. The CDR3 region has the DNA TGTGCCAGCAGCCAAGGCAGGGGAATGAGCTCCTACGAGCAGTACTTC. This gives the protein CASSQGRGMSSYEQYF.

Details on this clonotype: A much larger clone is a single base away; this may be a read error. This chain connects TRBV7-9 to TRBJ1-5; D is unresolved. The CDR3 spans 15 residues. The germline gives CDR1 SEHNR, CDR2 FQNEAQ (reference sequence). The CDR3 loop reads CVSSLDGYSNQPQHF. CDR3 bases: TGTGTCAGCAGCTTAGACGGATATAGCAATCAGCCCCAGCATTTT.

In this sample, this clonotype turned up many times. The chain carries TRBV28 and TRBJ1-2; 8 bases agree with TRBD1. Germline V gene lookup returns CDR1 MDHEN and CDR2 SYDVKM. The junction had 7 bases not matched to a gene; V was cut back by 1 base and J by 6 bases. The CDR3 is 15 amino acids. The CDR3 coding sequence is TGTGCCAGCAGTTTATCGTACTTGACAGGGGATGGCTACACCTTC. This codes for CASSLSYLTGDGYTF.

This clonotype was recorded once. Possible read error: a much larger clone is one base away. This sequence joins TRBV30 and TRBJ1-2; D is undetermined. Germline lookup yields CDR1 GTSNPN and CDR2 SVGIG (reference sequence). This CDR3 region has 12 residues. The ends were cut back, 1 base at V and 6 bases at J, with 9 bases in the middle. DNA of the CDR3: TGTGCCTGGAGTGGAGGGAACCATGGCTACACCTTC. It codes for CAWSGGNHGYTF.

This clonotype was seen repeatedly, ten times or more. The chain links TRBV19 to TRBJ1-5, with D perhaps matching TRBD1 (6 bases). Trimming removed 4 bases at V and 3 bases at J, with 7 bases between. This CDR3 comprises 13 residues. Germline V gene data show CDR1 as LNHDA and CDR2 as SQIVND (reference sequence). The CDR3 DNA reads as TGTGCCAGTAGTAGGACAGCCAATCAGCCCCAGCATTTT. Residues: CASSRTANQPQHF.

The chain uses TRBV12-3 or TRBV12-4 and TRBJ1-2, with no clear D. Trimming left V 1 base short and J 8 bases short, with 17 bases between. The CDR3 is 15 residues long. The DNA of the CDR3 is TGTGCCAGCAGTTTAGATATGGGAGGTGTCTTGGGCTACACCTTC. Translated: CASSLDMGGVLGYTF.

This clonotype was seen at least ten times. This sequence joins TRBV6-1 and TRBJ2-4, with 10 positions matching TRBD2. The CDR3 is 15 amino acids. CDR1 is MNHNS, CDR2 SASEGT, per germline. The ends lost 7 bases at V and 6 bases at J; junction bases unmatched: 9. The CDR3 sequence: CASTRTSGSTNIQYF. As DNA, the CDR3 is TGTGCCAGCACTAGGACTAGCGGTTCCACAAACATTCAGTACTTC.

The rearrangement uses TRBV27 and TRBJ1-1; D gene uncertain. The CDR3 runs 14 residues. CDR1 and CDR2 from the germline V gene are MNHEY and SMNVEV (reference sequence). The germline V and J ends were trimmed by 5 bases and 2 bases, with 12 bases remaining between them. For the CDR3, the DNA is TGTGCCAGCAGTCTCTATAATATAAACACTGAAGCTTTCTTT. It translates to CASSLYNINTEAFF.

The table lists this clonotype with many counts. This rearrangement joins TRBV20-1 to TRBJ2-3; 11 nucleotides match TRBD2. With V trimmed by 4 bases and J by 3 bases, 9 bases remained unmatched. The germline V gene has CDR1 DFQATT and CDR2 SNEGSKA (reference sequence). CDR3 length: 16 amino acids. Here the CDR3 DNA reads TGCAGTGCTAAAGGTCGACTAGCGGGATCTACAGATACGCAGTATTTT. It specifies CSAKGRLAGSTDTQYF.

This clonotype was recorded at least ten times. The chain couples TRBV20-1 to TRBJ2-5; D is uncertain. V gave up 3 bases and J gave up 5 bases, with 4 bases separating them. Germline V gene data show CDR1 as DFQATT and CDR2 as SNEGSKA (reference sequence). This CDR3 comprises 10 residues. CDR3 sequence: CSARDETQYF. CDR3 bases: TGCAGTGCTAGGGACGAGACCCAGTACTTC.

This clonotype has a count of ten or more. The rearrangement uses TRBV20-1 and TRBJ2-5; D gene ambiguous. This CDR3 has 13 residues. V was clipped by 6 bases and J by 2 bases, with 13 bases between them. CDR1 and CDR2 from the germline V gene are DFQATT and SNEGSKA (reference sequence). CDR3 nucleotides: TGCAGTGCCCGAAGGCTTGCACAAGAGACCCAGTACTTC. Translation: CSARRLAQETQYF.

This clonotype was recorded many times. V and J are TRBV20-1 and TRBJ2-3; 10 nucleotides line up with TRBD2. The J segment lost 4 bases and the V segment lost 3 bases, leaving 13 bases of the junction unmatched. Germline CDR1 reads DFQATT; CDR2 reads SNEGSKA (reference sequence). This CDR3 comprises 17 residues. The CDR3 protein is CSASSMASGGGSDTQYF. CDR3 bases: TGCAGTGCTAGCTCCATGGCTAGCGGGGGAGGTTCAGATACGCAGTATTTT.

This clonotype was detected ten times or more. V and J are TRBV6-5 and TRBJ2-4, with unresolved D. CDR3 size: 14 residues. Germline V lookup: CDR1 MNHEY, CDR2 SVGAGI. Trimming removed 0 bases from V and 0 bases from J, with 3 bases in between. CDR3 coding DNA: TGTGCCAGCAGTTACTCTCTAGCCAAAAACATTCAGTACTTC. Translating it yields CASSYSLAKNIQYF.

This clonotype was seen ten or more times. This may stem from a read error, because a much larger clone lies one nucleotide away. The gene calls are TRBV29-1 and TRBJ1-1; unclear D gene. Germline CDR1 reads SQVTM; CDR2 reads ANQGSEA. Trimming cost V 6 bases and J 1 base, with 3 bases left between them. CDR3 length equals 10 residues. This chain's CDR3 is CSVKNTEAFF. CDR3 DNA: TGCAGCGTGAAGAACACTGAAGCTTTCTTT.

This clonotype came up many times. The chain has TRBV12-3 or TRBV12-4 and TRBJ2-3; 8 nucleotides match TRBD2. This CDR3 has 16 residues. The ends lost 5 bases at V and 2 bases at J; junction bases unmatched: 9. Here the CDR3 DNA reads TGTGCCAGCAGTCCCGGGACTAGTGGGGCCACAGATACGCAGTATTTT. Translating gives CASSPGTSGATDTQYF.

This clonotype was counted a few times. This chain joins TRBV3-1 and TRBJ1-6; D gene uncertain. CDR1 and CDR2 from the germline V gene are LGHDT and YNNKEL (reference sequence). The germline V and J ends were trimmed by 3 bases and 0 bases, with 6 bases remaining between them. This CDR3 spans 15 amino acids. DNA of the CDR3: TGTGCCAGCAGCCAGAAGAGCTCCTATAATTCACCCCTCCACTTT. Translated, it gives CASSQKSSYNSPLHF.

A few counts support this clonotype. V gene TRBV18 combines with J gene TRBJ1-5, with D uncertain. V was cut by 0 bases and J by 0 bases, with 3 bases left in between. CDR1 and CDR2 (germline): KGHSH, LQKENI. The CDR3 is made up of 14 amino acids. The chain's CDR3 is CASSPPHSNQPQHF. The CDR3 DNA is TGTGCCAGCTCACCACCCCATAGCAATCAGCCCCAGCATTTT.

At least ten counts were recorded for this clonotype. The genes are TRBV14 and TRBJ2-1; D uncertain. The CDR3 loop spans 14 amino acids. Between the trimmed V and J ends, which lost 1 base and 4 bases, there was a span of 8 bases. Germline loops: CDR1 SGHDN, CDR2 FVKESK. The CDR3 loop reads CASSQGYPYNEQFF. The CDR3 coding sequence is TGTGCCAGCAGCCAAGGATATCCATACAATGAGCAGTTCTTC.

This clonotype was recorded at least ten times. The rearrangement uses TRBV3-1 and TRBJ2-7; no definite D call. CDR1 is LGHDT, CDR2 YNNKEL, per germline (reference sequence). V lost 4 bases and J 4 bases, leaving 11 bases between the germline ends. This CDR3 region has 13 residues. DNA for the CDR3: TGTGCCAGCAGCCGCGAAGGCGTTTACGAGCAGTACTTC. This sequence encodes CASSREGVYEQYF.

The CDR3 DNA reads as TGCGCCAGCAGCCCTTTGACTAGCATAGGCTCCTACAATGAGCAGTTCTTC. Amino acids: CASSPLTSIGSYNEQFF. The chain is built from TRBV5-1 and TRBJ2-1; 7 nucleotides match TRBD2. CDR1 SGHRS and CDR2 YFSETQ come from the germline V gene. The V gene end was trimmed by 4 bases and the J gene end by 0 bases; junction bases not matched to a gene: 10. CDR3 length: 17 residues.

This clonotype was observed many times. The chain links TRBV6-1 to TRBJ1-1, with TRBD1 matching 8 bases. CDR1 and CDR2 (germline): MNHNS, SASEGT. After removal of 2 bases from V and 6 bases from J, the junction contained 14 bases not matched to a gene. This CDR3 spans 17 amino acids. CDR3 DNA sequence: TGTGCCAGCAGTGAATGGGGGTCGGGACAGGCAATATCTGAAGCTTTCTTT. This gives the protein CASSEWGSGQAISEAFF.

This clonotype was counted ten times or more. V gene TRBV20-1 combines with J gene TRBJ2-7; 8 positions agree with TRBD2. The ends lost 6 bases at V and 6 bases at J; junction bases unmatched: 16. The CDR3 extends over 15 amino acids. Germline V gene lookup returns CDR1 DFQATT and CDR2 SNEGSKA (reference sequence). The CDR3 loop reads CSAIISGTRGGEQYF. The CDR3 DNA follows: TGCAGTGCGATTATTAGCGGGACAAGAGGGGGCGAGCAGTACTTC.

This clonotype was recorded at least ten times. The chain is built from TRBV12-3 or TRBV12-4 and TRBJ1-1, with D possibly matching TRBD1 (6 bases). The V gene lost 5 bases and the J gene lost 10 bases, with 17 bases spanning the gap. CDR3 size: 13 residues. Written as DNA, the CDR3 is TGTGCCAGCAGTCCCTGGGACAAGAAAGGAGCTTTCTTT. Protein product: CASSPWDKKGAFF.